A selection of T cell receptor beta chains follows, all from one sample in a study of beta chain features in type 1 diabetes. Using immunoSEQ multiplex PCR, the repertoire was profiled, and TCRdb retains in-frame clones only, with some absent. Of about 360,000 clones in the sample, about 12% are singletons; the top ten hold roughly 0.017%. The specimen sequenced was naive CD4+ T cells from blood. All receptors come from a man aged 18 to 35 in good health. Both conserved end residues are trimmed from each CDR3. D genes are given only for firm matches.

v_call,j_call,cdr3_length,d_call,cdr3_aa
TRBV23-1,TRBJ2-1,11,TRBD2,ASSQPGGNEQF
TRBV6-6,TRBJ1-2,13,NA,ASRPENAGIYGYT
TRBV13,TRBJ2-7,14,NA,ASSSGGYRAHFEQY
TRBV6-5,TRBJ2-5,13,TRBD2,ASSPVAGGPETQY
TRBV7-9,TRBJ1-1,9,NA,ASSRGSEAF
TRBV30,TRBJ2-3,9,NA,AWSVRDTQY
TRBV18,TRBJ2-5,11,TRBD1,ASSPIQGETQY
TRBV5-4,TRBJ2-3,12,NA,ASSSGRLPDTQY
TRBV15,TRBJ2-2,13,NA,ATSGYSTNTGELF
TRBV4-3,TRBJ2-3,11,NA,ASSLEIPDTQY
TRBV5-1,TRBJ2-7,13,TRBD2,ASSVSGPPTYEQY
TRBV7-6,TRBJ2-7,13,NA,ASSLVGTKGYEQY
TRBV4-2,TRBJ2-1,14,NA,ASSPSKEVGDNEQF
TRBV7-8,TRBJ1-4,13,NA,ASSLRQATNEKLF
TRBV4-3,TRBJ2-7,13,TRBD2,ASSPEAGESYEQY
TRBV7-9,NA,10,NA,ASSLRAYEQY
TRBV4-3,TRBJ1-1,12,NA,ASSQEHRGTEAF
TRBV7-9,TRBJ2-7,13,NA,ASSLDGQPSYEQY
TRBV6-6,TRBJ1-4,14,NA,ASTGRGGETNEKLF
TRBV11-1,TRBJ2-1,13,NA,ASKPGQFGDNEQF
TRBV28,TRBJ2-3,15,TRBD2,ASSGGLLAGGQDTQY
TRBV5-6,TRBJ2-7,12,NA,ASSFLGGPGEQY
TRBV27,TRBJ2-7,11,TRBD2,ASAGSGAYEQY
TRBV6-4,TRBJ1-1,12,TRBD1,ASRPDRVNTEAF
TRBV6-6,TRBJ2-3,13,TRBD1,ASSPEQGATDTQY
TRBV19,TRBJ1-1,11,NA,AIKDRMNTEAF
TRBV4-3,TRBJ2-1,15,TRBD2,ASSRIGSGGFYNEQF
TRBV30,TRBJ2-5,11,NA,AWSVLSTGTQY
TRBV20-1,TRBJ2-7,8,NA,SVGGYEQY
TRBV29-1,TRBJ2-2,12,NA,SVELRRDTGELF
TRBV7-9,TRBJ2-7,12,NA,ASRESGNTYEQY
TRBV25-1,TRBJ2-5,12,NA,ASSQLTVQETQY
TRBV15,TRBJ1-2,12,TRBD1,ATSRGGQGGGYT
TRBV9,TRBJ1-2,13,TRBD1,ASSVAGGQNYGYT
TRBV7-2,TRBJ2-4,16,TRBD1,ASSAGGAGGSRRNIQY
TRBV7-3,TRBJ2-7,13,NA,ASSMSGTNTYEQY
TRBV28,TRBJ1-2,10,NA,ASTGTLYGYT
TRBV28,TRBJ2-7,13,TRBD2,ASSPTSGSAYEQY
TRBV30,TRBJ1-4,10,NA,AWRPGREKLF
TRBV13,TRBJ2-3,14,NA,ASSSSQQRSTDTQY
TRBV28,TRBJ1-5,15,TRBD1,ASSAWDRGLGNQPQH
TRBV28,TRBJ2-3,16,TRBD2,ASSFLLAGAPSTDTQY